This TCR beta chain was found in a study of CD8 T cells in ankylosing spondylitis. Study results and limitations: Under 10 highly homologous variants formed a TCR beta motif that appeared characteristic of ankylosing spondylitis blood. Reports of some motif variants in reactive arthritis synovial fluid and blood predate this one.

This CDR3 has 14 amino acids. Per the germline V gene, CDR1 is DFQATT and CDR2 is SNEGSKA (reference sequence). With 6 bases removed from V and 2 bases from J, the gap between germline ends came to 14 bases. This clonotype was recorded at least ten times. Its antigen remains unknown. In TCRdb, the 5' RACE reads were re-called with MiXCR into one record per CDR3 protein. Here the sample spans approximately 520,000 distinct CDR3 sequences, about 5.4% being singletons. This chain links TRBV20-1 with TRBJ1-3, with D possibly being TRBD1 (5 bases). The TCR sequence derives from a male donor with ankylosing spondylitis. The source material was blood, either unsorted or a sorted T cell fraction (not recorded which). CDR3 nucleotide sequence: TGCAGTGCCCGGGGGGGGGGTACTGGAAACACCATATATTTT. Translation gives CSARGGGTGNTIYF.